This T cell receptor beta chain was recorded in a study of T cell responses to AZD1222 COVID-19 vaccine. Some clones are missing from TCRdb's copy, which holds only in-frame ones; the method was immunoSEQ multiplex PCR. Found here are roughly 130,000 clones, approximately 88% of them singletons; the top ten hold about 19%. The V gene lost 8 bases and the J gene lost 7 bases, with 17 bases spanning the gap. The CDR3 runs to 13 residues. The germline V gene has CDR1 WSHSY and CDR2 SAAADI. General study results and limits: Seropositive AZD1222 recipients at baseline numbered only six or seven.

As regards this clone: The antigen remains undetermined.

Sample: peripheral blood, taken on day 0 of MenACWY control vaccination. The chain couples TRBV10-2 to TRBJ1-2; D possibly corresponds to TRBD1 (5 bases). The sequence was collected from an adult in good health. The CDR3 spells CASHDRISRGYTF. The CDR3, as DNA: TGCGCCAGCCACGACAGAATCAGTCGTGGCTACACCTTC.